The 23 T cell receptor beta chains given below trace back to one sample, sequenced in a study of cytomegalovirus exposure and HLA in healthy donors. 13 Jbeta primers and 60 Vbeta primers were used for the PCR. Clones were read by immunoSEQ multiplex PCR, and TCRdb kept only the in-frame ones, dropping some. The sample includes around 120,000 clones, 79% seen only once; the top ten take 1.5% to 2.5%. The sample was PBMCs. These receptor sequences come from a man younger than 35 in good health and CMV-seronegative.

V is TRBV19 and J is TRBJ2-1; 7 nucleotides agree with TRBD1. The CDR3 contains 16 residues. The V and J ends lost 3 bases and 4 bases, in that order; junction bases with no gene match: 9. CDR1 LNHDA and CDR2 SQIVND come from the germline V gene (reference sequence). The CDR3 loop is CASSMGADRPYNEQFF. The DNA of the CDR3 is TGTGCCAGTAGTATGGGAGCGGACAGGCCGTACAATGAGCAGTTCTTC.

The V and J genes are TRBV18 and TRBJ1-5, with no clear D. The germline V and J ends were trimmed by 3 bases and 2 bases, with 11 bases remaining between them. Per the germline V gene, CDR1 is KGHSH and CDR2 is LQKENI. This CDR3 region has 15 residues. The CDR3 reads CASSPAGVGNQPQHF. The CDR3 bases are TGTGCCAGCTCACCGGCGGGCGTAGGCAATCAGCCCCAGCATTTT.

The chain carries TRBV10-1 and TRBJ2-1; the D gene is possibly TRBD2 (6 bases). Germline-derived CDR1 and CDR2 are WNHNN and SYGVQD (reference sequence). The CDR3 is made up of 16 amino acids. The germline V and J ends were trimmed by 2 bases and 2 bases, with 13 bases remaining between them. The CDR3 nucleotides read TGCGCCAGCAGTGAGCTGGCGGGAATAGCCTACAATGAGCAGTTCTTC. Its protein is CASSELAGIAYNEQFF.

The CDR3 nucleotides are TGTGCCACCAGCAGAGATGTAAGGGGGCTAAACATTCAGTACTTC. Protein: CATSRDVRGLNIQYF. The chain uses TRBV15 and TRBJ2-4; TRBD1 aligns across 7 bases. Germline loops: CDR1 LNHNV, CDR2 YYDKDF (reference sequence). After removal of 0 bases from V and 6 bases from J, the junction contained 5 bases not matched to a gene. CDR3 size: 15 residues.

Here the CDR3 reads CASSPWGLAGGTNTGELFF. CDR3 DNA sequence: TGTGCCAGCAGCCCCTGGGGACTAGCGGGGGGGACGAACACCGGGGAGCTGTTTTTT. The chain joins TRBV7-3 to TRBJ2-2; 16 bases are shared with TRBD2. CDR1 is SGHTA, CDR2 FQGTGA, per germline. The CDR3 sequence is 19 residues long. J gave up 0 bases and V 5 bases, and 6 bases lay outside the gene matches.

V and J are TRBV19 and TRBJ1-2, with a weak D call TRBD1 (6 bases). Trimming removed 6 bases at V and 1 base at J, with 15 bases between. CDR1 LNHDA and CDR2 SQIVND come from the germline V gene (reference sequence). This CDR3 contains 15 residues. The CDR3 loop is CASSFGQTDNYGYTF. The CDR3 coding sequence is TGTGCCAGTAGCTTCGGACAGACTGATAACTATGGCTACACCTTC. The full variable domain, in which reference TRBV19 and TRBJ1-2 provide the parts outside the CDR3, is DGGITQSPKYLFRKEGQNVTLSCEQNLNHDAMYWYRQDPGQGLRLIYYSQIVNDFQKGDIAEGYSVSREKKESFPLTVTSAQKNPTAFYLCASSFGQTDNYGYTFGSGTRLTVV.

The chain uses TRBV5-4 and TRBJ1-2, with TRBD1 as a possible D gene (6 bases). The germline V gene encodes CDR1 SGHNT and CDR2 YYREEE (reference sequence). Between the trimmed V and J ends, which lost 0 bases and 6 bases, there was a span of 15 bases. The CDR3 sequence is 15 residues long. CDR3 sequence reads: CASSLGSFQGHGYTF. CDR3 DNA sequence: TGTGCCAGCAGCTTGGGTTCCTTCCAGGGGCATGGCTACACCTTC.

The chain links TRBV7-3 to TRBJ2-1, with a weak D call TRBD2 (5 bases). The germline gives CDR1 SGHTA, CDR2 FQGTGA. CDR3 length equals 15 residues. Trimming pared 2 bases from V and 9 bases from J, leaving 17 bases between. CDR3 in DNA: TGTGCCAGCAGCTTAGATGGGGTCGGGGATCCTGAGCAGTTCTTC. Translated: CASSLDGVGDPEQFF.

This clone occurred once. The rearrangement joins TRBV21-1 to TRBJ2-7; the table's TRBD2 call for D was not verified on the DNA. TRBV21-1 is an annotated pseudogene. The CDR3 sequence is 15 residues long. The CDR3 region is CASSTWDRETYEQYF. CDR3 DNA: TGTGCCAGCAGCACCTGGGATCGGGAGACCTACGAGCAGTACTTC.

The chain combines TRBV7-8 with TRBJ2-7, with a weak D call TRBD1 (6 bases). V was shortened by 5 bases and J by 5 bases, with 13 bases between the two germline ends. The CDR3 is 13 residues long. Germline loops: CDR1 SGHVS, CDR2 FQNEAQ. This CDR3 reads CASSPGQYHEQYV. The CDR3 nucleotides read TGTGCCAGCAGCCCCGGACAGTACCACGAGCAGTACGTC.

The chain recombines TRBV18 with TRBJ2-1; 7 bases are shared with TRBD2. The germline CDR1 and CDR2 sequences are KGHSH and LQKENI. CDR3 size: 14 residues. Losses at the gene ends were 3 bases for V and 8 bases for J; bases not matched to a gene: 7. This chain's CDR3 is CASSPRTREDEQFF. CDR3 DNA: TGTGCCAGCTCACCGAGGACCCGGGAGGATGAGCAGTTCTTC.

Notes on this clone: At one boundary the junction diverges from the germline segment, which might be a read error. This chain uses TRBV28 with TRBJ2-3; 9 bases are a match to TRBD2. CDR3 length equals 15 residues. Germline V gives CDR1 MDHEN, CDR2 SYDVKM. The CDR3 bases are TGTGCCAGCAATTTAGGGCGGGAGGGCCTGGATACGCAGTATTTT. Encoded protein: CASNLGREGLDTQYF.

This clone was picked up a small number of times. The chain joins TRBV11-2 to TRBJ2-5; D not resolved. Per the germline V gene, CDR1 is SGHAT and CDR2 is FQNNGV. CDR3 length: 15 residues. Trimming took off 4 bases at V and 1 base at J, with 13 bases between the two ends. This CDR3 is CASSSQARSQETQYF. The CDR3, as DNA: TGTGCCAGCAGCTCGCAGGCCCGTTCCCAAGAGACCCAGTACTTC.

The V call is TRBV7-2, the J call TRBJ2-1, with no clear D. CDR1 and CDR2 from the germline V gene are SGHTA and FQGNSA. The V end lost 4 bases, the J end lost 4 bases, and 14 bases lay between the germline ends. There are 15 residues in the CDR3. The CDR3 protein is CASSSPTAAYNEQFF. The CDR3 nucleotides read TGTGCCAGCAGCTCCCCAACCGCGGCGTACAATGAGCAGTTCTTC.

By frequency in the sample, this clone is medium-sized. This rearrangement joins TRBV11-1 to TRBJ2-1, with TRBD2 identical over 12 bases. Germline CDR1 is SGHAT and CDR2 is FQDESV (reference sequence). V was clipped by 2 bases and J by 7 bases; unmatched bases: 6. CDR3 length: 16 amino acids. CDR3 in amino acids: CASSLSTSGSVNEQFF. CDR3 nucleotide sequence: TGTGCCAGCAGCTTATCGACTAGCGGGAGTGTGAATGAGCAGTTCTTC.

The rearrangement uses TRBV7-9 and TRBJ2-5, with D possibly TRBD2 on 5 matching bases. The CDR3 has 15 amino acids. Germline values: CDR1 SEHNR, CDR2 FQNEAQ (reference sequence). V was cut by 3 bases and J by 2 bases, with 13 bases left in between. The DNA for the CDR3 is TGTGCCAGCAGCTTTCCCATAGGAGGTCAAGAGACCCAGTACTTC. This encodes CASSFPIGGQETQYF.

The chain couples TRBV30 to TRBJ1-1; D remains ambiguous. Germline assignment: CDR1 GTSNPN and CDR2 SVGIG (reference sequence). This CDR3 has 14 residues. Trimming pared 4 bases from V and 4 bases from J, leaving 16 bases between. CDR3 in DNA: TGTGCCTGGAATATAGGGAGTGGTAGCACTGAAGCTTTCTTT. Amino acid sequence: CAWNIGSGSTEAFF.

This clone was seen once. The chain couples TRBV9 to TRBJ2-7; D gene ambiguous. Germline CDR1 and CDR2: SGDLS and YYNGEE. This CDR3 has 13 residues. Trimming took 4 bases from V and 2 from J, leaving 10 bases between them. Here the CDR3 reads CASSLDIAYEQYV. CDR3 DNA: TGTGCCAGCAGCTTAGACATAGCCTACGAGCAGTACGTC.

The chain carries TRBV5-8 and TRBJ1-3; unclear D gene. V lost 4 bases and J lost 0, with 14 bases in between. This CDR3 contains 16 residues. The germline V gene encodes CDR1 SGHTS and CDR2 YDEGEE. The CDR3 coding sequence is TGTGCCAGCAGCCGAGGGCAGGCCTACTCTGGAAACACCATATATTTT. It is translated as CASSRGQAYSGNTIYF.

This clone was observed once. The chain links TRBV19 to TRBJ2-2; TRBD2 matches at 9 bases. There are 16 residues in the CDR3. With V trimmed by 8 bases and J by 7 bases, 14 bases remained unmatched. Germline lookup yields CDR1 LNHDA and CDR2 SQIVND (reference sequence). CDR3 protein: CASRPLSGSGVGELFF. DNA of the CDR3: TGTGCCAGTCGCCCCCTTAGCGGGAGCGGTGTCGGGGAGCTGTTTTTT.

The CDR3 region is CASSASGQGNEKLFF. The DNA for the CDR3 is TGCGCCAGCAGCGCCTCAGGGCAGGGAAATGAAAAACTGTTTTTT. This chain links TRBV5-1 with TRBJ1-4; possibly TRBD1 for D (5 bases). The CDR3 sequence is 15 residues long. V dropped 4 bases and J dropped 5 bases, with 15 bases sitting between them. Per the germline V gene, CDR1 is SGHRS and CDR2 is YFSETQ. The whole variable domain, filled in from reference TRBV5-1 and TRBJ1-4, reads KAGVTQTPRYLIKTRGQQVTLSCSPISGHRSVSWYQQTPGQGLQFLFEYFSETQRNKGNFPGRFSGRQFSNSRSEMNVSTLELGDSALYLCASSASGQGNEKLFFGSGTQLSVL.

V gene TRBV7-9 combines with J gene TRBJ1-3; perhaps TRBD1 as D (6 bases). Germline CDR1 and CDR2: SEHNR and FQNEAQ (reference sequence). V was pared by 5 bases and J by 0 bases, with 14 bases between. The CDR3 extends over 16 amino acids. CDR3: CASSARQDASGNTIYF. The CDR3 DNA reads TGTGCCAGCAGCGCGAGACAGGACGCCTCTGGAAACACCATATATTTT.

The CDR3 coding sequence is TGTGCCAGTAGTATCAGGGGGCGAAATAACTATGGCTACACCTTC. It translates to CASSIRGRNNYGYTF. This chain joins TRBV19 and TRBJ1-2; 8 bases map to TRBD1. CDR1 and CDR2 from the germline V gene are LNHDA and SQIVND (reference sequence). The CDR3 runs 15 residues. V trimming: 3 bases; J trimming: 1 base; junction bases outside the gene matches: 4.